These 21 T cell receptor beta chains came from one sample sequenced in a study of cytomegalovirus exposure and HLA in healthy donors. A multiplex PCR was run with 60 Vbeta primers and 13 Jbeta primers. Here immunoSEQ multiplex PCR was the method, and the copy in TCRdb shows in-frame clones only, minus some. The repertoire includes under 150,000 clones, roughly two thirds of them detected once, and about 15% sits in the top ten. Sequenced input: PBMCs. These receptors came from a human donor in good health.

This clone was seen just once. The rearrangement uses TRBV6-1 and TRBJ1-3; D might be TRBD1 (5 bases). V was shortened by 8 bases and J by 7 bases, with 18 bases between the two germline ends. This CDR3 has 14 amino acids. CDR1 is MNHNS, CDR2 SASEGT, per germline. In nucleotides, the CDR3 is TGTGCCAGCTCGCGGGGCGGGGGGGAGAACACCATATATTTT. As protein: CASSRGGGENTIYF.

This chain links TRBV10-2 with TRBJ2-2, with 8 bases aligning to TRBD2. V gave up 6 bases and J gave up 4 bases; unmatched junction bases: 4. Per germline, CDR1 WSHSY and CDR2 SAAADI. The CDR3 consists of 14 residues. The CDR3 loop is CASRTAGGTGELFF. CDR3 nucleotides: TGCGCCAGCAGAACGGCGGGAGGCACCGGGGAGCTGTTTTTT.

J is TRBJ2-7 and V is TRBV6-5, with 11 bases matching TRBD2. Trimming removed 2 bases from V and 3 bases from J; junction bases left unmatched: 0. Per germline, CDR1 MNHEY and CDR2 SVGAGI. The length of the CDR3 is 14 residues. The CDR3 spells CASSYTSGSYEQYF. The CDR3 nucleotides are TGTGCCAGCAGTTACACTAGCGGGAGCTACGAGCAGTACTTC.

This clone was detected a few times. This sequence joins TRBV6-5 and TRBJ1-1; D gene unclear. V was pared by 0 bases and J by 4 bases, with 12 bases between. This CDR3 is 15 amino acids long. CDR1 is MNHEY, CDR2 SVGAGI, per germline. CDR3 sequence: CASSYSRARGTEAFF. As DNA, the CDR3 is TGTGCCAGCAGTTACTCGAGGGCGCGGGGCACTGAAGCTTTCTTT.

This clone was counted a few times. The chain uses TRBV9 and TRBJ2-3; 14 bases fit TRBD2. CDR1 is SGDLS and CDR2 is YYNGEE in the germline V gene. The CDR3 is 19 residues long. After removal of 4 bases from V and 1 base from J, the junction contained 11 bases not matched to a gene. As DNA, the CDR3 is TGTGCCAGCAGCCGACTGGGACAGGGACTAGCGGGAGGCACAGATACGCAGTATTTT. It encodes CASSRLGQGLAGGTDTQYF.

The V and J genes are TRBV27 and TRBJ2-7; 8 positions match TRBD2. The CDR3 length is 13 residues. The germline V gene encodes CDR1 MNHEY and CDR2 SMNVEV (reference sequence). V shed 2 bases and J 5 bases; nucleotides not matched to a gene: 2. The CDR3 spells CASSLPGRDEQYF. For the CDR3, the DNA is TGTGCCAGCAGTTTACCCGGGAGGGACGAGCAGTACTTC.

The chain has TRBV28 and TRBJ2-3; weak D call: TRBD2 (6 bases). The CDR3 is 17 residues long. Trimming removed 5 bases at V and 6 bases at J, with 24 bases between. The germline V gene encodes CDR1 MDHEN and CDR2 SYDVKM. The CDR3 loop is CASSLPLARLNGDTQYF. For the CDR3, the DNA is TGTGCCAGCAGTCTCCCCCTAGCGCGCCTAAATGGGGATACGCAGTATTTT.

V gene TRBV6-5 combines with J gene TRBJ1-4; TRBD1 is a possible D gene (6 bases). The V end lost 4 bases, the J end lost 2 bases, and 8 bases lay between the germline ends. The CDR3 consists of 14 residues. Looked up from germline, CDR1 is MNHEY and CDR2 is SVGAGI. The CDR3, as DNA: TGTGCCAGCAGTTCAGGGGATACTAATGAAAAACTGTTTTTT. This encodes CASSSGDTNEKLFF.

This clone was seen a handful of times. The chain is built from TRBV4-1 and TRBJ2-3, with 7 bases lining up with TRBD1. Trimming removed 5 bases from V and 4 bases from J; junction bases left unmatched: 6. The CDR3 is 14 residues long. In germline, CDR1 is MGHRA, CDR2 YSYEKL. This CDR3 reads CASSTRQGPDTQYF. The CDR3 DNA is TGCGCCAGCAGCACGCGACAGGGACCAGATACGCAGTATTTT.

The gene calls are TRBV7-9 and TRBJ2-1, with TRBD2 identical over 10 bases. In germline, CDR1 is SEHNR, CDR2 FQNEAQ (reference sequence). Trimming at V came to 0 bases and at J to 9 bases, leaving 5 bases not matched to a gene. This CDR3 region has 15 residues. CDR3 nucleotide sequence: TGTGCCAGCAGCTTAGCGGCTAGCGGGAGTGCTGAGCAGTTCTTC. It encodes CASSLAASGSAEQFF.

V and J are TRBV11-3 and TRBJ2-7, with 10 nucleotides matching TRBD1. The germline CDR1 and CDR2 sequences are SGHNT and YENEEA. The CDR3 contains 15 residues. After removal of 2 bases from V and 4 bases from J, the junction contained 5 bases not matched to a gene. The CDR3 protein is CASSLRRDRGYEQYF. In nucleotides, the CDR3 is TGTGCCAGCAGCTTACGCCGGGACAGGGGATACGAGCAGTACTTC.

This CDR3 reads CASSLEAAFYNEQFF. The CDR3 bases are TGCGCCAGCAGCTTGGAAGCGGCGTTCTACAATGAGCAGTTCTTC. V and J are TRBV5-1 and TRBJ2-1; D is possibly TRBD2 (5 bases). Between the trimmed V and J ends, which lost 0 bases and 3 bases, there was a span of 10 bases. The V gene's germline CDR1 is SGHRS and CDR2 YFSETQ. The CDR3 contains 15 residues.

V gene TRBV6-1 combines with J gene TRBJ2-7, with 7 bases lining up with TRBD2. Germline CDR1 and CDR2: MNHNS and SASEGT. The V gene end was trimmed by 3 bases and the J gene end by 3 bases; junction bases not matched to a gene: 2. The CDR3 sequence is 13 residues long. CDR3 bases: TGTGCCAGCAGTGAGGGAGGGTTCTACGAGCAGTACTTC. Protein sequence: CASSEGGFYEQYF.

This clone has only a few counts. Here the CDR3 DNA reads TGTGCCAGCAGCTTGGCGTTCGGGGGGATGAACACTGAAGCTTTCTTT. Its protein product is CASSLAFGGMNTEAFF. V usage is TRBV5-4 and J usage is TRBJ1-1; maybe TRBD1 (5 bases). The CDR3 is made up of 16 amino acids. Germline V gives CDR1 SGHNT, CDR2 YYREEE (reference sequence). The V end was cut by 0 bases, the J end by 0 bases, with 12 bases between.

The chain combines TRBV11-3 with TRBJ2-5; 10 bases line up with TRBD2. V lost 6 bases and J lost 5; bases outside the gene matches: 3. The CDR3 loop spans 13 amino acids. The germline CDR1 and CDR2 sequences are SGHNT and YENEEA. CDR3 sequence: CASSGTSAETQYF. As DNA, the CDR3 is TGTGCCAGCAGTGGGACTAGCGCGGAGACCCAGTACTTC.

The chain recombines TRBV2 with TRBJ1-1; D unclear. Trimming pared 9 bases from V and 11 bases from J, leaving 19 bases between. Germline CDR1 and CDR2: SNHLY and FYNNEI. The CDR3 totals 12 residues. CDR3 coding DNA: TGTGCCAGTCCTAGCGTGGCCGGGAGGGCTTTCTTT. Its protein product is CASPSVAGRAFF.

The chain uses TRBV2 and TRBJ2-1; D ambiguous. The V and J ends lost 8 bases and 3 bases respectively, with 14 bases between them. CDR3 length equals 14 residues. Germline V gene data show CDR1 as SNHLY and CDR2 as FYNNEI. CDR3 nucleotide sequence: TGTGCCAGCCGTACATCCCCCAACTACAATGAGCAGTTCTTC. It translates to CASRTSPNYNEQFF.

This chain links TRBV5-1 with TRBJ2-3, with no clear D. V lost 4 bases and J 1 base, leaving 25 bases between the germline ends. The CDR3 extends over 19 amino acids. CDR1 and CDR2 from the germline V gene are SGHRS and YFSETQ. CDR3 coding DNA: TGCGCCAGCAGCGCCCGATTTACCGGGTCCCAGCGTGGCACAGATACGCAGTATTTT. Its protein product is CASSARFTGSQRGTDTQYF.

V usage is TRBV19 and J usage is TRBJ1-2, with D maybe TRBD1 (5 bases). Looked up from germline, CDR1 is LNHDA and CDR2 is SQIVND (reference sequence). The CDR3 spans 16 residues. Trimming cost V 3 bases and J 2 bases, with 16 bases left between them. The CDR3 nucleotides read TGTGCCAGTAGTATTACCCCGCCGACAGTGAACTATGGCTACACCTTC. Translation: CASSITPPTVNYGYTF.

The chain joins TRBV19 to TRBJ1-5, with TRBD1 matching 10 bases. Per the germline V gene, CDR1 is LNHDA and CDR2 is SQIVND (reference sequence). The CDR3 has 15 residues. The junction had 7 bases not matched to a gene; V was cut back by 9 bases and J by 2 bases. The CDR3: CASNIGTGGNQPQHF. CDR3 sequence (DNA): TGTGCCAGCAATATCGGGACAGGGGGCAATCAGCCCCAGCATTTT.

This sequence joins TRBV13 and TRBJ2-3, with D possibly TRBD2 on 5 matching bases. Germline V gives CDR1 PRHDT, CDR2 FYEKMQ (reference sequence). The length of the CDR3 is 15 residues. The V end lost 1 base, the J end lost 0 bases, and 8 bases lay between the germline ends. The CDR3 DNA reads as TGTGCCAGCAGCTTAGAGCGGCGGAGCACAGATACGCAGTATTTT. The encoded protein is CASSLERRSTDTQYF. The full variable domain, rest sourced from reference TRBV13 and TRBJ2-3, is AAGVIQSPRHLIKEKRETATLKCYPIPRHDTVYWYQQGPGQDPQFLISFYEKMQSDKGSIPDRFSAQQFSDYHSELNMSSLELGDSALYFCASSLERRSTDTQYFGPGTRLTVL.